This T cell receptor (beta chain) was sequenced for a study of regulatory T cells in long-lasting Graves disease. Study-wide background: Graves' disease counted as persistent after over 5 years of antithyroid drugs with positive TSH receptor antibodies.

General observations from the study: TRBV28, TRBJ1-2 and TRBJ2-5 were segments that persistent disease favored. Persistent Graves' patients showed reduced TCR diversity versus newly diagnosed patients.

V lost 5 bases and J lost 1, with 13 bases in between. The CDR3 totals 15 residues. Germline values: CDR1 KGHDR, CDR2 SFDVKD. This clonotype was detected ten times or more. Its antigen remains unknown. As for time point: persistent/refractory GD, antithyroid drugs over 5 years with positive TRAb. RNA from PBMCs was the source of the TCR library. HTBI primers from iRepertoire and Arm-PCR of CDR3 regions yielded the TCR beta libraries. In the authors' workflow: Detected in the samples were some 68 TRBV and 12 to 15 TRBJ segments. TCRdb used MiXCR to reprocess the multiplex PCR reads, holding one entry per CDR3 protein. The V and J calls come from TCRdb's annotation, not from the publication. This sample has 300,000 to 400,000 distinct CDR3 sequences, with around a fifth found just once.

Material: peripheral blood mononuclear cells (PBMCs), obtained when the disease was refractory, from a patient treated with antithyroid drugs. This clonotype originated in a female donor with Graves disease. J is TRBJ2-5 and V is TRBV24-1, with D perhaps matching TRBD1 (6 bases). In nucleotides, the CDR3 is TGTGCCACCAGTGGGGCAGGGGCGCTCCAAGAGACCCAGTACTTC. This encodes CATSGAGALQETQYF.